These 20 T cell receptor beta chains originate from one sample sequenced in a study of T cell responses to AZD1222 COVID-19 vaccine. The assay was immunoSEQ multiplex PCR, and TCRdb's table has in-frame clones only and misses some. Of fewer than 120,000 clones in the sample, approximately 94% are singletons; the top ten hold 2.5% to 3%. The specimen comprised peripheral blood, sampled 28 days after the second AZD1222 dose. The receptors originated from an adult who received the AZD1222 COVID-19 vaccine.

The J gene is TRBJ2-2, the V gene TRBV28; D is undetermined. V gave up 5 bases and J gave up 6 bases, with 4 bases separating them. The CDR3 runs to 11 residues. From germline, CDR1 is MDHEN and CDR2 SYDVKM. The CDR3 nucleotides are TGTGCCAGCAGTACCTCCGGGGAGCTGTTTTTT. It translates to CASSTSGELFF.

The chain carries TRBV5-4 and TRBJ2-4, with 9 bases aligning to TRBD2. Germline loops: CDR1 SGHNT, CDR2 YYREEE (reference sequence). CDR3 length: 17 amino acids. The V segment lost 0 bases and the J segment 5 bases; nucleotides outside the gene matches: 9. CDR3 sequence reads: CASSLDPGIAGENIQYF. CDR3 bases: TGTGCCAGCAGCTTGGATCCGGGGATAGCGGGGGAAAACATTCAGTACTTC.

The V call is TRBV30, the J call TRBJ2-1; 7 bases are shared with TRBD2. The CDR3 loop spans 14 amino acids. The V and J ends lost 4 bases and 8 bases, in that order; junction bases with no gene match: 11. CDR1 GTSNPN and CDR2 SVGIG come from the germline V gene (reference sequence). CDR3 DNA: TGTGCCTGGACCGCGGGAGCTGGTGGAGATGAGCAGTTCTTC. Translated: CAWTAGAGGDEQFF. The variable domain in full, with the rest retrieved from reference TRBV30 and TRBJ2-1, is SQTIHQWPATLVQPVGSPLSLECTVEGTSNPNLYWYRQAAGRGLQLLFYSVGIGQISSEVPQNLSASRPQDRQFILSSKKLLLSDSGFYLCAWTAGAGGDEQFFGPGTRLTVL.

The chain couples TRBV6-1 to TRBJ1-6; no clear D. The CDR3 totals 14 residues. V was cut by 3 bases and J by 9 bases, with 12 bases left in between. Germline CDR1 MNHNS, CDR2 SASEGT. The CDR3 protein is CASSELGSPSPLHF. The CDR3 DNA reads as TGTGCCAGCAGTGAGCTCGGCAGCCCTTCACCCCTCCACTTT.

The gene calls are TRBV19 and TRBJ1-1; 8 positions agree with TRBD1. This CDR3 spans 14 amino acids. The germline gives CDR1 LNHDA, CDR2 SQIVND (reference sequence). V was pared by 6 bases and J by 0 bases, with 3 bases of the junction left unmatched. CDR3 sequence: CASSQDRVNTEAFF. CDR3 coding DNA: TGTGCCAGTAGCCAGGACAGGGTGAACACTGAAGCTTTCTTT.

The genes are TRBV2 and TRBJ2-5; D gene unclear. V lost 2 bases, J lost 5 bases, and 12 bases lay in between. CDR3 length: 14 amino acids. From germline, CDR1 is SNHLY and CDR2 FYNNEI. The CDR3 loop is CASSENVLAETQYF. As DNA, the CDR3 is TGTGCCAGCAGTGAAAATGTGCTGGCGGAGACCCAGTACTTC.

This chain's CDR3 is CASSSGLAGETQYF. CDR3 coding DNA: TGTGCCAGCAGCTCAGGACTAGCGGGAGAGACGCAGTATTTT. V and J are TRBV5-6 and TRBJ2-3; 13 nucleotides agree with TRBD2. The trim removed 3 bases at V and 9 bases at J, leaving 4 bases unmatched. The germline CDR1 and CDR2 sequences are SGHDT and YYEEEE. The CDR3 runs to 14 residues.

This chain joins TRBV7-7 and TRBJ2-1; the D is unclear. The CDR3 has 15 amino acids. The V and J ends lost 4 bases and 8 bases respectively, with 18 bases between them. CDR1 is SSHAT, CDR2 FNYEAQ, per germline (reference sequence). CDR3 amino acids: CASSSGRTSVDEQFF. The CDR3, as DNA: TGTGCCAGCAGCTCTGGACGGACGTCTGTTGATGAGCAGTTCTTC.

This clone was recorded only once. The chain links TRBV27 to TRBJ1-1; TRBD1 matches at 7 bases. This CDR3 spans 16 amino acids. V was pared by 7 bases and J by 5 bases, with 16 bases of the junction left unmatched. Germline V CDR1 and CDR2: MNHEY, SMNVEV (reference sequence). The CDR3 bases are TGTGCCAGCAAAAGGCGGCAGGGGGTGAGTTTTACTGAAGCTTTCTTT. As protein: CASKRRQGVSFTEAFF.

The V and J genes are TRBV7-2 and TRBJ2-1, with 8 bases identical to TRBD2. The CDR3 consists of 17 residues. In germline, CDR1 is SGHTA, CDR2 FQGNSA. V lost 1 base, J lost 6 bases, and 11 bases stayed unmatched. As DNA, the CDR3 is TGTGCCAGCAGCTTAGTGAGGCGGGCGGGGGGACTCAATGAGCAGTTCTTC. It translates to CASSLVRRAGGLNEQFF.

This clone is a singleton in its sample. The rearrangement uses TRBV2 and TRBJ1-3; D possibly corresponds to TRBD1 (5 bases). This CDR3 region has 15 residues. V gave up 3 bases and J gave up 4 bases, with 13 bases separating them. Germline assignment: CDR1 SNHLY and CDR2 FYNNEI. CDR3 in amino acids: CASSERGMLGNTIYF. CDR3 nucleotides: TGTGCCAGCAGTGAGCGGGGGATGCTGGGAAACACCATATATTTT.

This chain links TRBV6-5 with TRBJ1-2; the D gene is possibly TRBD1 (5 bases). V lost 0 bases and J lost 4, with 6 bases in between. This CDR3 contains 13 residues. Germline CDR1 is MNHEY and CDR2 is SVGAGI. The CDR3 loop reads CASSYSGTYGYTF. In DNA, the CDR3 is TGTGCCAGCAGTTACTCCGGGACCTATGGCTACACCTTC.

The chain recombines TRBV7-2 with TRBJ1-2, with D maybe TRBD1 (5 bases). Between the trimmed V and J ends, which lost 5 bases and 4 bases, there was a span of 20 bases. The CDR3 is 16 amino acids. CDR1 is SGHTA and CDR2 is FQGNSA in the germline V gene. CDR3 residues: CASSPPGTRRGYGYTF. The CDR3 nucleotides read TGTGCCAGCAGCCCCCCGGGGACTAGAAGGGGCTATGGCTACACCTTC.

V usage is TRBV30 and J usage is TRBJ1-2, with TRBD1 as a possible D gene (6 bases). This CDR3 region has 12 residues. Deletions cut 8 bases from V and 7 bases from J, with 17 bases between. From germline, CDR1 is GTSNPN and CDR2 SVGIG (reference sequence). CDR3 nucleotides: TGTGCCCGTGCGGGGGGCGGGAGTGGCTACACCTTC. It specifies CARAGGGSGYTF.

The gene calls are TRBV20-1 and TRBJ2-7; possibly TRBD1 for D (6 bases). The CDR3 is 11 residues long. Germline CDR1 reads DFQATT; CDR2 reads SNEGSKA (reference sequence). V dropped 5 bases and J dropped 3 bases, with 8 bases sitting between them. CDR3 DNA sequence: TGCAGTGCTCCCAGGGGCTACGAGCAGTACTTC. It yields the protein CSAPRGYEQYF.

The rearrangement uses TRBV27 and TRBJ2-1, with a tentative D call TRBD1 (6 bases). Trimming removed 3 bases at V and 8 bases at J, with 14 bases between. CDR3 length equals 14 residues. Germline CDR1 reads MNHEY; CDR2 reads SMNVEV (reference sequence). The CDR3 loop reads CASSLGARIDEQFF. Here the CDR3 DNA reads TGTGCCAGCAGTTTGGGGGCTAGAATCGATGAGCAGTTCTTC.

V usage is TRBV7-6 and J usage is TRBJ1-2; D not certain. In germline, CDR1 is SGHVS, CDR2 FNYEAQ. The CDR3 is made up of 12 amino acids. Trimming removed 5 bases at V and 5 bases at J, with 9 bases between. In DNA form, the CDR3 reads TGTGCCAGCAGCCCTAACGGGTATGGCTACACCTTC. The encoded protein is CASSPNGYGYTF.

The chain carries TRBV10-2 and TRBJ1-1; no clear D. The germline gives CDR1 WSHSY, CDR2 SAAADI. This CDR3 is built from 14 residues. Trimming took off 7 bases at V and 4 bases at J, with 16 bases between the two ends. CDR3 sequence: CASNEGVGSTEAFF. The CDR3 DNA reads as TGCGCCAGCAACGAGGGCGTCGGGAGCACTGAAGCTTTCTTT.

The V and J genes are TRBV6-5 and TRBJ2-1; TRBD2 matches 7 bases. Germline V gene lookup returns CDR1 MNHEY and CDR2 SVGAGI. The CDR3 totals 14 residues. Trimming cost V 6 bases and J 3 bases; bases outside gene matches: 5. As DNA, the CDR3 is TGTGCCAGCAGCCCGACGGGAGGCTACAATGAGCAGTTCTTC. Translating gives CASSPTGGYNEQFF.

V and J are TRBV3-1 (or the pseudogene TRBV3-2) and TRBJ2-5; TRBD1 is a possible D gene (5 bases). This CDR3 comprises 16 residues. Germline V gives CDR1 LGHDT, CDR2 YNNKEL (reference sequence). V gave up 0 bases and J gave up 5 bases, with 16 bases separating them. The CDR3 nucleotides read TGTGCCAGCAGCCAAGAAGGGGCTAGGGCCTCCGAGACCCAGTACTTC. It is translated as CASSQEGARASETQYF.